Shown below are 2 T cell receptor beta chains from a single sample sequenced in a study of cytomegalovirus exposure and HLA in healthy donors. PCR amplification relied on 60 Vbeta primers (plus 13 Jbeta primers). Method: immunoSEQ multiplex PCR; TCRdb's copy keeps in-frame clones and lacks some. The data show a few hundred thousand clones, roughly 79% seen once. Input material: PBMCs. Source of these receptors: a man younger than 35 in good health and CMV-seronegative.

The chain couples TRBV30 to TRBJ2-3; possibly TRBD1 for D (6 bases). The germline V gene encodes CDR1 GTSNPN and CDR2 SVGIG (reference sequence). The CDR3 length is 13 residues. Trimming cost V 4 bases and J 3 bases, with 11 bases left between them. The DNA for the CDR3 is TGTGCCTGGATACAAACAGGGACAGATACGCAGTATTTT. Protein sequence: CAWIQTGTDTQYF.

The CDR3 protein is CAWRRDIRGEAFF. CDR3 DNA sequence: TGTGCCTGGAGGAGGGATATCCGGGGTGAAGCTTTCTTT. The rearrangement uses TRBV30 and TRBJ1-1, with no clear D. CDR1 and CDR2 (germline): GTSNPN, SVGIG (reference sequence). CDR3 length: 13 amino acids. Trimming took off 3 bases at V and 7 bases at J, with 15 bases between the two ends.